The sequence of this T cell receptor beta chain was determined in a study of shared clonotypes between healthy human individuals. General study results and limits: Rarefaction revealed incomplete sorted-subset sequencing despite large depth. As a rule, naive subsets had a larger estimated richness than memory subsets.

A remark on this clone: Its antigen is not identified.

Original processing notes: Junction-only sequences produced by ImmunoSEQ had no quality scores, so filtering differed. Measured with immunoSEQ multiplex PCR; TCRdb has only the in-frame clones, and not every one. V, J and clone size are those of that table, while D and trimming were read from the DNA. The sample holds about 2,200,000 clones, roughly 91% seen once. The CDR3 runs 12 residues. Germline V gives CDR1 PRHDT, CDR2 FYEKMQ (reference sequence). Trimming took 5 bases from V and 5 from J, leaving 9 bases between them. Naive CD8 cells comprised CD45RO-negative, CCR7-positively selected cells, excluding terminally differentiated effector memory CD45RA+ cells.

The gene calls are TRBV13 and TRBJ1-1; no clear D gene. The origin of this receptor is a man aged 18 to 29 in good health. Some clones in this sample may be carry-over from other donors' samples. The sequencing sample was made of naive CD8+ T cells from PBMCs. This chain's CDR3 is CASSHGITEAFF. The CDR3 DNA reads TGTGCCAGCAGCCACGGGATAACTGAAGCTTTCTTT.